This paragraph reports one T cell receptor beta chain. Its antigen is currently not known. No clone much larger than this one lies a single base away; base qualities are absent. The immunoSEQ Assay, a bias-controlled multiplex PCR, was used to amplify TCRbeta CDR3 regions from genomic DNA. Turning to the authors' computational methods: Within the assay, amplification of reference gene primers was used to estimate how many nucleated cells each sample contained. To quantify the absolute abundance of each unique TCRbeta CDR3 rearrangement, sequence reads were collapsed and filtered. Productive Simpson clonality was computed per sample as the square root of Simpson's diversity index over productive rearrangements. Imported from immuneACCESS, the table was reduced by TCRdb to in-frame sequences with V and J called. These copies leave out some clones; in studies compared against another copy, an unresolved V gene accounts for under half, and the cause of the remainder is not known. V, J and clone size are taken as reported in that table, and D and trimming were inferred from the DNA itself. Across this sample there are 200,000 to 250,000 clones, with approximately 83% seen only once. Over 0.95% of the sample is in the top ten clones.

These data belong to a study of blood T cell repertoires in COVID-19 (dated by TCRdb to the early 2020s). With respect to the entire study: The collaborator samples originated in the United States, Italy and Spain and spanned the acute and convalescent phases of COVID-19. The repertoires were released in a freely available public database intended as a resource for research on the immune response to SARS-CoV-2. The dataset comprised deeply sampled blood TCRbeta repertoires from subjects exposed to, actively infected with, or recovered from COVID-19. Nearly every sample came with metadata listing a de-identified subject ID, COVID-19 status, age in years and sex. Where HLA class I and class II types were available, the types were taken from metadata supplied by the sample provider, not from assay-based typing. The prospective study material was composed of cDNA or gDNA derived from T cells, B-cell-depleted T cells, or PBMCs. The samples were drawn from the first 160 participants of the ongoing ImmuneRACE study and from 950 to 1,500 subjects provided by 6 global collaborators. Paper-wide results and their limitations: The quantity of clinical and demographic metadata differed by source and by participant and was supplied without curation.

One collaborating source in Seattle enrolled patients during active infection and followed them longitudinally through the course of disease. Whole blood was collected in K2EDTA tubes by collaborating institutions according to the institutions' own protocols. For TCRbeta analysis, collaborators shipped samples as frozen whole blood, isolated PBMCs, or DNA extracted from either of those sample types. Measured from the cysteine to the phenylalanine, the CDR3 is 14 residues long. The retained sequence is limited to the CDR3, 42 bases, with the frame set at the first base. Between the V and J ends, shortened by 1 base and 4 bases respectively, the junction contains 9 bases. Based on the germline V gene, the CDR1 and CDR2 sequences are LGHNA and YSLEER.

Recombination connected TRBV4-3 to TRBJ2-3, with no confident D gene call. The material sequenced was peripheral blood. This TCR was recovered from a woman in her 30s with COVID-19, enrolled during active disease. The bases are TGCGCCAGCAGCCAAGGTAGCTCCGCAGATACGCAGTATTTT. This translates into CASSQGSSADTQYF.